The 4 T cell receptor beta chains in this list originate from one sample, sequenced in a study of CD8+CD57+ T cells in acquired aplastic anemia. CDR3 and TCR beta VDJ profiling relied on a genomic DNA template. TCRdb analysed the reads with MiXCR anew, one entry per CDR3 protein. The sample includes 35,000 to 40,000 distinct CDR3 sequences, around 82% seen only once; the top ten take under 25%. Sequencing used sorted CD4+, CD8+, or CD8+CD57+ T cells (not recorded which) from PBMCs. These receptors originate from a human donor in good health, serving as a control.

The chain combines TRBV25-1 with TRBJ1-2; TRBD1 agrees at 8 bases. This CDR3 is built from 15 residues. The V gene end was trimmed by 1 base and the J gene end by 4 bases; junction bases not matched to a gene: 5. Germline CDR1 reads MGHDK; CDR2 reads SYGVNS. This CDR3 reads CASSESGGNSYGYTF. DNA for the CDR3: TGTGCCAGCAGTGAATCAGGGGGCAATTCCTATGGCTACACCTTC.

This chain connects TRBV10-3 to TRBJ1-1, with D perhaps TRBD1 (5 bases). The V gene lost 10 bases and the J gene lost 10 bases, with 19 bases spanning the gap. The length of the CDR3 is 12 residues. Per germline, CDR1 ENHRY and CDR2 SYGVKD. The chain's CDR3 is CASSRQSAGAFF. DNA for the CDR3: TGTGCCAGCAGCCGACAGTCTGCTGGAGCTTTCTTT.

This clonotype was observed a single time. J is TRBJ1-5 and V is TRBV11-2; D is uncertain. Deletions cut 0 bases from V and 5 bases from J, with 5 bases between. Germline CDR1 is SGHAT and CDR2 is FQNNGV. The CDR3 has 13 amino acids. The CDR3 sequence is CASSLDTHQPQHF. In DNA, the CDR3 is TGTGCCAGCAGCTTAGATACTCATCAGCCCCAGCATTTT.

The chain has TRBV20-1 and TRBJ1-2; TRBD1 might be the D (5 bases). CDR1 is DFQATT and CDR2 is SNEGSKA in the germline V gene (reference sequence). The CDR3 covers 13 residues. Trimming shortened V by 3 bases and J by 4 bases, and 12 bases separated the two germline ends. CDR3 region: CSASSGPGYGYTF. The CDR3 region has the DNA TGCAGTGCTAGTTCGGGGCCCGGCTATGGCTACACCTTC.